The 20 T cell receptor beta chains reported below all come from one sample, sequenced in a study. TCRdb analysed the 5' RACE reads with MiXCR anew, one entry per CDR3 protein. The sample yields nearly 40,000 distinct CDR3 sequences, 15% to 20% seen once. Sequencing input: naive CD4+ T cells sorted from a lymph node. Stated subset: naive CD4+ T cells, CD4+CD45RA+CD25-. These receptors were obtained from a female donor with breast cancer.

As to this clonotype: One end of the junction varies from germline; a read error may be responsible. This chain links TRBV18 with TRBJ2-3; D might be TRBD2 (5 bases). The CDR3 loop spans 14 amino acids. Germline V CDR1 and CDR2: KGHSH, LQKENI. The chain's CDR3 is CASCLKADSDTQCF. CDR3 sequence (DNA): TGTGCCAGCTGTTTGAAAGCGGACTCAGATACGCAGTGTTTT.

The chain is built from TRBV28 and TRBJ1-3; 7 bases are shared with TRBD1. J was trimmed by 4 bases and V by 6 bases; bases with no gene match: 6. The CDR3 consists of 14 residues. CDR1 and CDR2 (germline): MDHEN, SYDVKM. The CDR3 DNA follows: TGTGCCAGCAGATCTACAGGGGACGGAAACACCATATATTTT. It specifies CASRSTGDGNTIYF.

The table lists this clonotype with a few counts. The rearrangement uses TRBV7-2 and TRBJ1-2; no clear D. This CDR3 has 14 residues. The germline gives CDR1 SGHTA, CDR2 FQGNSA. Deletions cut 4 bases from V and 7 bases from J, with 16 bases between. In nucleotides, the CDR3 is TGTGCCAGCAGCTCCTACACAGCCCTTAGTGGCTACACCTTC. This translates into CASSSYTALSGYTF.

The CDR3 DNA is TGTGCCAGCAGCTTGGCACTAGCGGGAGTGGCGGAGAATGAGCAGTTCTTC. It translates to CASSLALAGVAENEQFF. The chain links TRBV7-9 to TRBJ2-1; TRBD2 matches at 11 bases. Germline CDR1 is SEHNR and CDR2 is FQNEAQ (reference sequence). The V and J ends lost 3 bases and 7 bases, in that order; junction bases with no gene match: 11. The CDR3 extends over 17 amino acids.

This clonotype was detected many times. The chain recombines TRBV4-2 with TRBJ2-1, with TRBD2 identical over 10 bases. The CDR3 runs to 16 residues. Germline CDR1 LGHNA, CDR2 YNFKEQ. The V and J ends lost 4 bases and 3 bases, in that order; junction bases with no gene match: 6. CDR3 sequence: CASSRTGTSVYNEQFF. CDR3 nucleotide sequence: TGTGCCAGCAGCCGAACCGGGACTAGCGTCTACAATGAGCAGTTCTTC.

This clonotype was detected many times. V is TRBV28 and J is TRBJ2-7, with 8 bases identical to TRBD1. The CDR3 extends over 15 amino acids. J gave up 0 bases and V 7 bases, and 8 bases lay outside the gene matches. The germline CDR1 and CDR2 sequences are MDHEN and SYDVKM. This chain's CDR3 is CASTPGGTSSYEQYF. CDR3 DNA sequence: TGTGCCAGCACCCCAGGGGGCACGAGCTCCTACGAGCAGTACTTC.

This clonotype has a single count. The rearrangement joins TRBV5-1 to TRBJ1-5, with 9 bases fitting TRBD1. The CDR3 extends over 14 amino acids. Trimming at V came to 4 bases and at J to 6 bases, leaving 5 bases not matched to a gene. CDR1 and CDR2 from the germline V gene are SGHRS and YFSETQ. CDR3: CASSVETGGQPQHF. The CDR3 DNA sequence: TGCGCCAGCAGCGTGGAGACAGGGGGTCAGCCCCAGCATTTT. Together with reference TRBV5-1 and TRBJ1-5, the CDR3 gives the full variable domain: KAGVTQTPRYLIKTRGQQVTLSCSPISGHRSVSWYQQTPGQGLQFLFEYFSETQRNKGNFPGRFSGRQFSNSRSEMNVSTLELGDSALYLCASSVETGGQPQHFGDGTRLSIL.

With regard to this clonotype: This may be a read error, as it is one base from a much larger clone. The chain recombines TRBV20-1 with TRBJ1-5, with D uncertain. Germline V gene data show CDR1 as DFQATT and CDR2 as SNEGSKA (reference sequence). The ends were cut back, 4 bases at V and 9 bases at J, with 10 bases in the middle. CDR3 length equals 11 residues. The CDR3 DNA is TGCAGTGCTATTAAGGGTCGGCCCCAGCATTTT. The encoded protein is CSAIKGRPQHF.

On this clonotype itself: An end of the junction differs from the germline gene, which may be a read error. The V call is TRBV5-1, the J call TRBJ2-7, with a possible D match to TRBD1 (6 bases). The CDR3 consists of 13 residues. Per germline, CDR1 SGHRS and CDR2 YFSETQ. The CDR3 DNA reads TGCGCCAGCAGCCGCGGACAGAACTACGGGCAGTACTTC. Amino acids: CASSRGQNYGQYF.

This clonotype was counted at least ten times. The chain has TRBV10-1 and TRBJ1-1, with a tentative D call TRBD1 (5 bases). The CDR3 is 19 residues long. The V gene lost 2 bases and the J gene lost 1 base, with 23 bases spanning the gap. Germline V lookup: CDR1 WNHNN, CDR2 SYGVQD (reference sequence). The CDR3 reads CASSEKVVGSRGPNTEAFF. In DNA form, the CDR3 reads TGCGCCAGCAGTGAGAAAGTGGTAGGATCGCGGGGCCCGAACACTGAAGCTTTCTTT.

This chain joins TRBV5-1 and TRBJ2-2, with a tentative D call TRBD2 (5 bases). This CDR3 comprises 14 residues. CDR1 is SGHRS and CDR2 is YFSETQ in the germline V gene. V was pared by 5 bases and J by 7 bases, with 15 bases between. For the CDR3, the DNA is TGCGCCAGCAGACCCGGACGGGAATTCGGGGAGCTGTTTTTT. Translating it yields CASRPGREFGELFF. The whole variable domain, remainder taken from reference TRBV5-1 and TRBJ2-2, is KAGVTQTPRYLIKTRGQQVTLSCSPISGHRSVSWYQQTPGQGLQFLFEYFSETQRNKGNFPGRFSGRQFSNSRSEMNVSTLELGDSALYLCASRPGREFGELFFGEGSRLTVL.

At least ten counts were recorded for this clonotype. V is TRBV5-6 and J is TRBJ1-2; 10 positions agree with TRBD1. Trimming at V came to 4 bases and at J to 6 bases, leaving 15 bases not matched to a gene. This CDR3 is built from 17 residues. The germline V gene has CDR1 SGHDT and CDR2 YYEEEE. CDR3: CASSAQSGQGWRNGYTF. CDR3 nucleotide sequence: TGTGCCAGCAGCGCCCAATCGGGACAGGGGTGGAGGAATGGCTACACCTTC. The full variable domain, rest sourced from reference TRBV5-6 and TRBJ1-2, is DAGVTQSPTHLIKTRGQQVTLRCSPKSGHDTVSWYQQALGQGPQFIFQYYEEEERQRGNFPDRFSGHQFPNYSSELNVNALLLGDSALYLCASSAQSGQGWRNGYTFGSGTRLTVV.

The sample holds a few counts of this clonotype. The chain's CDR3 is CASLYSGQGGNTIYF. CDR3 DNA sequence: TGTGCCAGCCTCTACTCCGGACAGGGTGGAAACACCATATATTTT. The chain employs TRBV3-1 and TRBJ1-3; the match to TRBD1 covers 8 bases. Per the germline V gene, CDR1 is LGHDT and CDR2 is YNNKEL (reference sequence). Losses at the gene ends were 8 bases for V and 3 bases for J; bases not matched to a gene: 9. CDR3 length: 15 amino acids.

This clonotype was seen a handful of times. The V call is TRBV7-8, the J call TRBJ1-1, with D perhaps TRBD1 (6 bases). V lost 6 bases to trimming and J lost 2 bases, with 10 bases between them. In germline, CDR1 is SGHVS, CDR2 FQNEAQ. CDR3 length: 13 amino acids. The CDR3 loop reads CASRPDSNTEAFF. Here the CDR3 DNA reads TGTGCCAGCAGACCGGACAGTAACACTGAAGCTTTCTTT.

This clonotype was counted ten times or more. As DNA, the CDR3 is TGCAGTGCTACAAAATGGACAGGGCGGCCTGAGCAGTTCTTC. Encoded protein: CSATKWTGRPEQFF. This sequence joins TRBV20-1 and TRBJ2-1, with 8 bases fitting TRBD1. CDR1 is DFQATT and CDR2 is SNEGSKA in the germline V gene (reference sequence). CDR3 length equals 14 residues. The V segment lost 4 bases and the J segment 9 bases; nucleotides outside the gene matches: 11.

On this clonotype itself: Germline is not matched at one junction end, which may reflect a read error. The V call is TRBV28, the J call TRBJ2-5; no reliable D call. CDR3 length equals 13 residues. The germline V gene has CDR1 MDHEN and CDR2 SYDVKM. CDR3 coding DNA: TGTGCCCGCAGTTCTTCCACCGGCGAGACCCAGTACTTC. This codes for CARSSSTGETQYF.

This chain connects TRBV2 to TRBJ2-5, with 7 nucleotides matching TRBD1. Per germline, CDR1 SNHLY and CDR2 FYNNEI. V shed 2 bases, J shed 4 bases, and the junction held 1 base outside the gene matches. The CDR3 totals 13 residues. The CDR3 loop is CASSERDRETQYF. Written as DNA, the CDR3 is TGTGCCAGCAGTGAAAGGGACAGAGAGACCCAGTACTTC.

As regards this clonotype: Just one base apart from a much larger clone, this may be a read error. J is TRBJ1-5 and V is TRBV5-1; no clear D gene. The germline V and J ends were trimmed by 4 bases and 7 bases, with 15 bases remaining between them. CDR3 length: 14 residues. The V gene's germline CDR1 is SGHRS and CDR2 YFSETQ. CDR3 loop: CASSPGKGNQPQHF. The CDR3 region has the DNA TGCGCCAGCAGCCCTGGGAAAGGGAACCAGCCCCAGCATTTT.

V usage is TRBV5-1 and J usage is TRBJ2-5; D may be TRBD1 (6 bases). This CDR3 has 15 residues. The germline gives CDR1 SGHRS, CDR2 YFSETQ. The germline V and J ends were trimmed by 1 base and 4 bases, with 14 bases remaining between them. The CDR3 reads CASSLTGYSSETQYF. The CDR3 DNA sequence: TGCGCCAGCAGCTTGACAGGGTACTCCTCAGAGACCCAGTACTTC.

The chain links TRBV28 to TRBJ1-4; 8 nucleotides align to TRBD1. With V trimmed by 6 bases and J by 7 bases, 7 bases remained unmatched. This CDR3 contains 14 residues. Germline V gives CDR1 MDHEN, CDR2 SYDVKM. As DNA, the CDR3 is TGTGCCAGCAGACTACCAGGGGGCGGTGAAAAACTGTTTTTT. Protein: CASRLPGGGEKLFF.